A single sample gave rise to the 22 T cell receptor beta chains below, sequenced in a study of blood T cell repertoires in COVID-19 (dated by TCRdb to about 2020). Library creation used the immunoSEQ multiplex PCR assay. As stored in TCRdb, this immuneACCESS dataset retains in-frame rearrangements with V and J assigned. A fraction of the clones does not appear; measured against another copy, unresolved V genes explain less than half of the discrepancy, and the remainder lacks a known reason. Recorded for this sample are 150,000 to 200,000 clones; 75% to 90% of them occurred a single time. The ten largest account for about 0.77% of the sample. Specimen: PBMCs or T cells enriched from blood (not recorded which). All receptors derive from a woman under 30 who had recovered from COVID-19.

The J gene is TRBJ2-4, the V gene TRBV3-1 (or the pseudogene TRBV3-2), with 8 bases identical to TRBD2. Germline lookup yields CDR1 LGHDT and CDR2 YNNKEL (reference sequence). The CDR3 is 15 residues long. The junction had 7 bases not matched to a gene; V was cut back by 1 base and J by 8 bases. CDR3 nucleotide sequence: TGTGCCAGCAGCCAAGGGACTAGCCGGGGGGACATTCAGTACTTC. It is translated as CASSQGTSRGDIQYF.

This chain links TRBV10-3 with TRBJ1-1; the D gene is possibly TRBD1 (6 bases). The CDR3 consists of 14 residues. Trimming took off 7 bases at V and 4 bases at J, with 16 bases between the two ends. Germline assignment: CDR1 ENHRY and CDR2 SYGVKD. CDR3 region: CAITTGGAGTEAFF. CDR3 sequence (DNA): TGTGCCATCACTACGGGGGGGGCGGGCACTGAAGCTTTCTTT.

V is TRBV7-2 and J is TRBJ2-3; maybe TRBD1 (6 bases). V shed 5 bases and J shed 2 bases, with 14 bases lying between them. Germline CDR1 and CDR2: SGHTA and FQGNSA. This CDR3 is 15 amino acids long. The CDR3 coding sequence is TGTGCCAGCAGCATGACAGGAACAACCACAGATACGCAGTATTTT. Residues: CASSMTGTTTDTQYF. Complete variable domain (other parts from reference TRBV7-2 and TRBJ2-3): GAGVSQSPSNKVTEKGKDVELRCDPISGHTALYWYRQSLGQGLEFLIYFQGNSAPDKSGLPSDRFSAERTGGSVSTLTIQRTQQEDSAVYLCASSMTGTTTDTQYFGPGTRLTVL.

The chain joins TRBV30 to TRBJ2-3, with TRBD2 identical over 8 bases. The CDR3 consists of 15 residues. J was trimmed by 2 bases and V by 2 bases; bases with no gene match: 6. The germline V gene has CDR1 GTSNPN and CDR2 SVGIG (reference sequence). The chain's CDR3 is CAWSLTSANTDTQYF. CDR3 DNA sequence: TGTGCCTGGAGTTTGACTAGCGCGAACACAGATACGCAGTATTTT.

The chain combines TRBV5-1 with TRBJ2-3, with 7 bases that match TRBD2. The trim removed 5 bases at V and 0 bases at J, leaving 3 bases unmatched. CDR1 is SGHRS, CDR2 YFSETQ, per germline. The CDR3 extends over 14 amino acids. The CDR3 DNA reads as TGCGCCAGCAGAAGCGGGGCTAGCACAGATACGCAGTATTTT. Encoded protein: CASRSGASTDTQYF.

This chain connects TRBV6-5 to TRBJ2-7; 7 nucleotides match TRBD2. Trimming at V came to 10 bases and at J to 3 bases, leaving 15 bases not matched to a gene. CDR1 and CDR2 from the germline V gene are MNHEY and SVGAGI. The CDR3 runs to 15 residues. CDR3 DNA sequence: TGTGCCACCAAGAGGGGCGCTAGCGGCCTCTACGAGCAGTACTTC. Amino acid sequence: CATKRGASGLYEQYF.

This clone appeared once. This rearrangement joins TRBV19 to TRBJ2-7; D ambiguous. CDR1 is LNHDA and CDR2 is SQIVND in the germline V gene (reference sequence). This CDR3 spans 13 amino acids. Trimming stripped 1 base from V and 5 bases from J, with 9 bases between. The CDR3 here is CASSIVPRDEQYF. The CDR3 DNA is TGTGCCAGTAGTATAGTCCCCCGGGACGAGCAGTACTTC.

This sequence joins TRBV5-1 and TRBJ2-7; TRBD2 matches at 11 bases. The CDR3 extends over 15 amino acids. The J segment lost 2 bases and the V segment lost 4 bases, leaving 5 bases of the junction unmatched. Germline V gives CDR1 SGHRS, CDR2 YFSETQ. CDR3 nucleotide sequence: TGCGCCAGCAGCCGAACTAGCGGGGGCGCCTACGAGCAGTACTTC. This gives the protein CASSRTSGGAYEQYF.

The chain links TRBV7-2 to TRBJ2-3, with 9 bases identical to TRBD2. This CDR3 is 14 amino acids long. Germline lookup yields CDR1 SGHTA and CDR2 FQGNSA. J lost 3 bases, V lost 6 bases, and 4 bases had no gene match. CDR3 DNA sequence: TGTGCCAGCAGGCGGGAGGGCCGAACAGATACGCAGTATTTT. Protein product: CASRREGRTDTQYF.

This chain uses TRBV11-2 with TRBJ2-5; 11 positions match TRBD2. The CDR3 totals 15 residues. The germline V gene encodes CDR1 SGHAT and CDR2 FQNNGV. V shed 5 bases and J 3 bases; nucleotides not matched to a gene: 5. The CDR3 DNA is TGTGCCAGCAGCCTACTAGCGGGAGTGGAAGAGACCCAGTACTTC. Amino acids: CASSLLAGVEETQYF.

The chain couples TRBV5-1 to TRBJ2-7; perhaps TRBD1 as D (6 bases). The CDR3 runs 12 residues. Between the trimmed V and J ends, which lost 4 bases and 5 bases, there was a span of 10 bases. Germline CDR1 reads SGHRS; CDR2 reads YFSETQ. Here the CDR3 DNA reads TGCGCCAGCAGCCCGACAGGCGACGAGCAGTACTTC. It codes for CASSPTGDEQYF.

The chain recombines TRBV12-3 or TRBV12-4 with TRBJ2-1, with 8 nucleotides matching TRBD1. This CDR3 region has 13 residues. V shed 6 bases, J shed 6 bases, and the junction held 4 bases outside the gene matches. The CDR3 DNA reads as TGTGCCAGCAGCTTTACAGGGGGCAATGAGCAGTTCTTC. Translation: CASSFTGGNEQFF.

The chain combines TRBV28 with TRBJ2-6; possibly TRBD1 for D (6 bases). The V end was cut by 5 bases, the J end by 0 bases, with 20 bases between. Germline CDR1 MDHEN, CDR2 SYDVKM. The CDR3 loop spans 19 amino acids. The CDR3: CASSTSDSFRVSGANVLTF. DNA for the CDR3: TGTGCCAGCAGTACCTCGGACAGCTTCAGAGTCTCTGGGGCCAACGTCCTGACTTTC.

This chain connects TRBV19 to TRBJ2-3, with D possibly TRBD1 on 5 matching bases. From germline, CDR1 is LNHDA and CDR2 SQIVND (reference sequence). The V end was cut by 3 bases, the J end by 2 bases, with 9 bases between. This CDR3 has 14 amino acids. The CDR3 region is CASSISGITDTQYF. The CDR3 region has the DNA TGTGCCAGTAGTATTTCAGGGATCACAGATACGCAGTATTTT.

The chain combines TRBV14 with TRBJ2-3; D is ambiguous. From germline, CDR1 is SGHDN and CDR2 FVKESK. This CDR3 has 14 amino acids. Trimming pared 4 bases from V and 10 bases from J, leaving 18 bases between. The CDR3 coding sequence is TGTGCCAGCAGCCCCACCTACGTTCTGCGAGCGCAGTATTTT. It is translated as CASSPTYVLRAQYF.

This clone was seen just once. The V and J genes are TRBV27 and TRBJ2-7; 9 bases are a match to TRBD2. CDR1 is MNHEY and CDR2 is SMNVEV in the germline V gene (reference sequence). V was clipped by 4 bases and J by 2 bases; unmatched bases: 6. This CDR3 is built from 15 residues. In DNA, the CDR3 is TGTGCCAGCAGTTATGTTAGCGGGAGTCCCTACGAGCAGTACTTC. Protein product: CASSYVSGSPYEQYF.

This rearrangement joins TRBV7-9 to TRBJ2-7; D gene ambiguous. The CDR3 runs 13 residues. Trimming removed 3 bases at V and 1 base at J, with 7 bases between. Germline CDR1 reads SEHNR; CDR2 reads FQNEAQ (reference sequence). Written as DNA, the CDR3 is TGTGCCAGCAGCTTCACTGATTCCTACGAGCAGTACTTC. Residues: CASSFTDSYEQYF.

This chain uses TRBV6-5 with TRBJ1-5; D might be TRBD1 (5 bases). There are 13 residues in the CDR3. Germline V gives CDR1 MNHEY, CDR2 SVGAGI. Trimming took off 4 bases at V and 4 bases at J, with 8 bases between the two ends. DNA of the CDR3: TGTGCCAGCAGTTCAGGGATGAATCAGCCCCAGCATTTT. Translated, it gives CASSSGMNQPQHF.

This chain connects TRBV28 to TRBJ1-5; 7 positions agree with TRBD1. CDR1 is MDHEN, CDR2 SYDVKM, per germline. The V gene end was trimmed by 2 bases and the J gene end by 0 bases; junction bases not matched to a gene: 10. This CDR3 has 18 residues. The CDR3 DNA reads as TGTGCCAGCAGTTTAGCTCTAGACAGGGCATATAGCAATCAGCCCCAGCATTTT. It encodes CASSLALDRAYSNQPQHF.

The chain combines TRBV25-1 with TRBJ2-2; D is unclear. The CDR3 loop spans 14 amino acids. Germline loops: CDR1 MGHDK, CDR2 SYGVNS. V dropped 4 bases and J dropped 2 bases, with 8 bases sitting between them. The CDR3 region has the DNA TGTGCCAGCAGTGGGCCAATAAACACCGGGGAGCTGTTTTTT. Translation gives CASSGPINTGELFF.

This chain connects TRBV7-9 to TRBJ1-6; D not resolved. CDR3 length equals 12 residues. The V gene's germline CDR1 is SEHNR and CDR2 FQNEAQ (reference sequence). Between the trimmed V and J ends, which lost 3 bases and 7 bases, there was a span of 4 bases. CDR3 loop: CASSFLNSPLHF. The CDR3 bases are TGTGCCAGCAGCTTCCTGAATTCACCCCTCCACTTT.

This sequence joins TRBV28 and TRBJ2-7; D uncertain. Germline V CDR1 and CDR2: MDHEN, SYDVKM. V lost 5 bases to trimming and J lost 4 bases, with 12 bases between them. This CDR3 has 13 amino acids. CDR3 DNA sequence: TGTGCCAGCAGTCCACCGCCGCTATACGAGCAGTACTTC. This gives the protein CASSPPPLYEQYF.